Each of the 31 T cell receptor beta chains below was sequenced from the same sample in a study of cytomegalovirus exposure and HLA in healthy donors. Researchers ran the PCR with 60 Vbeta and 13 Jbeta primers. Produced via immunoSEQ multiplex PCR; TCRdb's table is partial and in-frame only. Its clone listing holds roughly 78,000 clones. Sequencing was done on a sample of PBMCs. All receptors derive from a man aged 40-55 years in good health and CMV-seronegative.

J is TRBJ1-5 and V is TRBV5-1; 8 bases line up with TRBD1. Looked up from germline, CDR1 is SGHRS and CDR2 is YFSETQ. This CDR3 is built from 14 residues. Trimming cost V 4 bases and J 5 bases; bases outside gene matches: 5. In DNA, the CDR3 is TGCGCCAGCAGCATGACAGGGGTTGATCAGCCCCAGCATTTT. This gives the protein CASSMTGVDQPQHF.

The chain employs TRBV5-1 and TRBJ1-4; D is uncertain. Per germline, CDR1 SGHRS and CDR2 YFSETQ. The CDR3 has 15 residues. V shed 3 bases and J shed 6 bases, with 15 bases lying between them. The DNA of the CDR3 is TGCGCCAGCAGCTCACCGGGAGGGTCCGATGAAAAACTGTTTTTT. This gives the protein CASSSPGGSDEKLFF. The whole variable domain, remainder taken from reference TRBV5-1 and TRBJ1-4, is KAGVTQTPRYLIKTRGQQVTLSCSPISGHRSVSWYQQTPGQGLQFLFEYFSETQRNKGNFPGRFSGRQFSNSRSEMNVSTLELGDSALYLCASSSPGGSDEKLFFGSGTQLSVL.

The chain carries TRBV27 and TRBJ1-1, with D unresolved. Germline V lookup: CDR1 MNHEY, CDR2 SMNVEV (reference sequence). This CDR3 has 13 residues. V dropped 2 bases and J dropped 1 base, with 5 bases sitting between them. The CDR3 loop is CASSLRENTEAFF. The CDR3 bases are TGTGCCAGCAGTTTAAGAGAGAACACTGAAGCTTTCTTT.

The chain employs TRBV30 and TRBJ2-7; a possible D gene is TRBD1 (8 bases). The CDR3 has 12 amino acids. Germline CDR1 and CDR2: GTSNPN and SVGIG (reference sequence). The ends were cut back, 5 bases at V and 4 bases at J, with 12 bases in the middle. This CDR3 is CAWAQGGYEQYF. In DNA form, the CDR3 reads TGTGCCTGGGCACAGGGGGGGTACGAGCAGTACTTC.

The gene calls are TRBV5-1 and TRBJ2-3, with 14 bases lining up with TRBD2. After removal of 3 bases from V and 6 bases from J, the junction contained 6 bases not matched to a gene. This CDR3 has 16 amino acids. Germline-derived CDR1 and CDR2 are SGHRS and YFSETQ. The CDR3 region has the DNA TGCGCCAGCAGCTCCGGGACTAGCGGGAGCTCGGATACGCAGTATTTT. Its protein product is CASSSGTSGSSDTQYF. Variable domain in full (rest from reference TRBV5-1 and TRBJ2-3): KAGVTQTPRYLIKTRGQQVTLSCSPISGHRSVSWYQQTPGQGLQFLFEYFSETQRNKGNFPGRFSGRQFSNSRSEMNVSTLELGDSALYLCASSSGTSGSSDTQYFGPGTRLTVL.

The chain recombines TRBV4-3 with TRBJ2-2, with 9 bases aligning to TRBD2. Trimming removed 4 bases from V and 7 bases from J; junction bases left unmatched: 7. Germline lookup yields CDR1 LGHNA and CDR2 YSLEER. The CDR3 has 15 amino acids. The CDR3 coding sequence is TGCGCCAGCAGCCCCCAGCCGACTAGCGGCGGGGAGCTGTTTTTT. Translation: CASSPQPTSGGELFF.

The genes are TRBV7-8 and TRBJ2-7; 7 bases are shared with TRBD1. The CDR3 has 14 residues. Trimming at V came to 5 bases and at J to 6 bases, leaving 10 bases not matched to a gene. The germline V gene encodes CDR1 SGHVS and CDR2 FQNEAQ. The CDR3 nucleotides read TGTGCCAGCAGCCCCAGGGGGTCGTCTAGCGAGCAGTACTTC. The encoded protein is CASSPRGSSSEQYF. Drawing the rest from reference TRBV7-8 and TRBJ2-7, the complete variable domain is GAGVSQSPRYKVAKRGQDVALRCDPISGHVSLFWYQQALGQGPEFLTYFQNEAQLDKSGLPSDRFFAERPEGSVSTLKIQRTQQEDSAVYLCASSPRGSSSEQYFGPGTRLTVT.

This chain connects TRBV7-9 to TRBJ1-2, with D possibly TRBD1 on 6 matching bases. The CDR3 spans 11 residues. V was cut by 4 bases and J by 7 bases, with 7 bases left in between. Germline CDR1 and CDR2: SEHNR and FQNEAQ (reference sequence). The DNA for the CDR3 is TGTGCCAGCAGCTACAGGGCTGGCTACACCTTC. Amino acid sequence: CASSYRAGYTF.

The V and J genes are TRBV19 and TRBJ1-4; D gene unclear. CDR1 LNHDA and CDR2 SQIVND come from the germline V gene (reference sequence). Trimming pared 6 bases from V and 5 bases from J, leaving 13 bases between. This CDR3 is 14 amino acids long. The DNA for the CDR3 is TGTGCCAGTAGCTCCCTCGGGAAAAATGAAAAACTGTTTTTT. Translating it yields CASSSLGKNEKLFF.

As DNA, the CDR3 is TGTGCCAGCAGTGCCCTTGTTGGGCCGGCCGGGGGTGAAGCTTTCTTT. This codes for CASSALVGPAGGEAFF. The J gene is TRBJ1-1, the V gene TRBV27, with TRBD1 as a possible D gene (5 bases). Germline V CDR1 and CDR2: MNHEY, SMNVEV (reference sequence). Trimming removed 5 bases at V and 7 bases at J, with 23 bases between. The CDR3 has 16 residues.

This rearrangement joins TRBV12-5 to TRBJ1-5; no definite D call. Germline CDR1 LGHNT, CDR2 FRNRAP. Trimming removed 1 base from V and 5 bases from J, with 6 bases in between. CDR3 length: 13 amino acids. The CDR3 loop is CASGLALDQPQHF. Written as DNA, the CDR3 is TGTGCTAGTGGTTTGGCCTTAGATCAGCCCCAGCATTTT.

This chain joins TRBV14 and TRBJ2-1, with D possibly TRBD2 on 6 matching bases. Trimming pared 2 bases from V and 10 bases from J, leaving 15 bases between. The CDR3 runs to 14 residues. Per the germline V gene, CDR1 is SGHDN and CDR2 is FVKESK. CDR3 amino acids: CASSQRRGRGEQFF. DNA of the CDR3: TGTGCCAGCAGCCAAAGACGCGGCCGGGGGGAGCAGTTCTTC.

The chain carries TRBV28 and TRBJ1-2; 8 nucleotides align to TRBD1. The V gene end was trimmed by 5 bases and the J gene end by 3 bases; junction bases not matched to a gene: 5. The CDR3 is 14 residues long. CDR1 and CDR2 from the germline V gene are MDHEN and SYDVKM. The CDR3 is CASSLRQGYYGYTF. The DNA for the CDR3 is TGTGCCAGCAGTCTACGACAGGGGTACTATGGCTACACCTTC.

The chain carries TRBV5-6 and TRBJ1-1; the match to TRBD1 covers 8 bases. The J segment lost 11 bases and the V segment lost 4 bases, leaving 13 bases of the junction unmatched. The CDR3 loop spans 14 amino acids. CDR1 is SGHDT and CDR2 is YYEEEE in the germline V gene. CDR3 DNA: TGTGCCAGCAGCCCTGGGACAGGCAGTCGTGGGGCTTTCTTT. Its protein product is CASSPGTGSRGAFF.

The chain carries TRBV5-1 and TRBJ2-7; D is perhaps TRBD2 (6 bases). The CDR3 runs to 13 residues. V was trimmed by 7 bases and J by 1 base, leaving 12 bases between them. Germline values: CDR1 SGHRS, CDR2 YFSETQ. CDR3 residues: CASGGAQSYEQYF. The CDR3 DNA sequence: TGCGCCAGCGGCGGGGCACAATCCTACGAGCAGTACTTC.

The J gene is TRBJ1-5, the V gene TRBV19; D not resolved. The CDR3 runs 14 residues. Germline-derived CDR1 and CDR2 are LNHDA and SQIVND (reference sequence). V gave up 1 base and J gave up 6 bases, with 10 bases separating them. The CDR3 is CASSIVLGGQPQHF. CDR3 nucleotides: TGTGCCAGTAGTATAGTTCTCGGAGGTCAGCCCCAGCATTTT.

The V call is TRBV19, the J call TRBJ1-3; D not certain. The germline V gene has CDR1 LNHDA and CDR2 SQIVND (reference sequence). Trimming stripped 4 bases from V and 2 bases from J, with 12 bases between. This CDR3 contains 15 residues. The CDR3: CASSTNFGAGNTIYF. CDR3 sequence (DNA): TGTGCCAGTAGTACCAATTTCGGGGCTGGAAACACCATATATTTT.

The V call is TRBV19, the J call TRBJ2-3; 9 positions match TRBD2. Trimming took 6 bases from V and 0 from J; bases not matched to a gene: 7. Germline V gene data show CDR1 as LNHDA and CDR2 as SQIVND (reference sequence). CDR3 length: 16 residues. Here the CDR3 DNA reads TGTGCCAGTAGAGGGGGGACTAGCCCTAGCACAGATACGCAGTATTTT. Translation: CASRGGTSPSTDTQYF.

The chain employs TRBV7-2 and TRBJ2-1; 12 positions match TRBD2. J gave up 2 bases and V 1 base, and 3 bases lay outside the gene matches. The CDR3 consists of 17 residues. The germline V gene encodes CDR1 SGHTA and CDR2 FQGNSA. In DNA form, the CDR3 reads TGTGCCAGCAGCTTAGGACTAGCGGGGGTTCCCTACAATGAGCAGTTCTTC. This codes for CASSLGLAGVPYNEQFF.

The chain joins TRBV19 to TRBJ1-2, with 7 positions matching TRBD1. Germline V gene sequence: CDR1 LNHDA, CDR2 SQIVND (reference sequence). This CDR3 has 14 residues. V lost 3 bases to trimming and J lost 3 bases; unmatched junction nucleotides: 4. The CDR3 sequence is CASSIRGGYYGYTF. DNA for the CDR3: TGTGCCAGTAGTATCCGAGGGGGCTACTATGGCTACACCTTC.

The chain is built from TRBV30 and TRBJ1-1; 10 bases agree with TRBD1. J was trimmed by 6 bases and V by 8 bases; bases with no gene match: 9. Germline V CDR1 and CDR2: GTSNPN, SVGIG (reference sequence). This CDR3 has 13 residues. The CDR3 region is CANEDRGRSEAFF. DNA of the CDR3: TGTGCCAATGAGGACAGGGGGAGATCTGAAGCTTTCTTT.

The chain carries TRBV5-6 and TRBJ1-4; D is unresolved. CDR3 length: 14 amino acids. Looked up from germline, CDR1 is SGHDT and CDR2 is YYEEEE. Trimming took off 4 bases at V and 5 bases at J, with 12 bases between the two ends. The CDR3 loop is CASSLPGPNEKLFF. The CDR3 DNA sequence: TGTGCCAGCAGCCTACCGGGTCCCAATGAAAAACTGTTTTTT.

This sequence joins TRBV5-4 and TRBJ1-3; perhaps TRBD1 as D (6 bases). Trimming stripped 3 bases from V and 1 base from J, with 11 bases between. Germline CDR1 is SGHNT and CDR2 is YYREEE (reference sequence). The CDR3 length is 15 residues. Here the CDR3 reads CASSSDSFSGNTIYF. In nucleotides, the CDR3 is TGTGCCAGCAGCTCGGACAGTTTTTCTGGAAACACCATATATTTT.

The CDR3 DNA sequence: TGCAGCGTTGCACAACTCAGGGGCTTCGACTATGGCTACACCTTC. Its translation: CSVAQLRGFDYGYTF. The chain recombines TRBV29-1 with TRBJ1-2; weak D call: TRBD1 (6 bases). Germline V lookup: CDR1 SQVTM, CDR2 ANQGSEA. Trimming pared 4 bases from V and 3 bases from J, leaving 18 bases between. The length of the CDR3 is 15 residues.

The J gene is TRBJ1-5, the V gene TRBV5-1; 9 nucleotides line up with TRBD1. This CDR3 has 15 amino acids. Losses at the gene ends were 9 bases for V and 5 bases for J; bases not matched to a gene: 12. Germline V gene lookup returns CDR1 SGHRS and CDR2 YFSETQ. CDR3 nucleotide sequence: TGCGCCAACAAACAGGGGGCCGAACCCGATCAGCCCCAGCATTTT. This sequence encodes CANKQGAEPDQPQHF.

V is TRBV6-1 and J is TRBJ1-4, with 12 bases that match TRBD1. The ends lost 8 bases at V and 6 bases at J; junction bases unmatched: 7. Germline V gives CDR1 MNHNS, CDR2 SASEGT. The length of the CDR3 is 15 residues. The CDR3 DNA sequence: TGTGCCAGCGGGGGACAGGGGGCAAGTCATGAAAAACTGTTTTTT. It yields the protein CASGGQGASHEKLFF.

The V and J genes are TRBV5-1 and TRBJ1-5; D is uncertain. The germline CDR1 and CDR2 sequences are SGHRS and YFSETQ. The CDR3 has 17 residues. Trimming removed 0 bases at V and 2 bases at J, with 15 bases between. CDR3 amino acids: CASSLGPEQGGNQPQHF. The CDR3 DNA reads TGCGCCAGCAGCTTGGGTCCAGAACAAGGAGGCAATCAGCCCCAGCATTTT. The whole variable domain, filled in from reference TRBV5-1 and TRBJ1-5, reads KAGVTQTPRYLIKTRGQQVTLSCSPISGHRSVSWYQQTPGQGLQFLFEYFSETQRNKGNFPGRFSGRQFSNSRSEMNVSTLELGDSALYLCASSLGPEQGGNQPQHFGDGTRLSIL.

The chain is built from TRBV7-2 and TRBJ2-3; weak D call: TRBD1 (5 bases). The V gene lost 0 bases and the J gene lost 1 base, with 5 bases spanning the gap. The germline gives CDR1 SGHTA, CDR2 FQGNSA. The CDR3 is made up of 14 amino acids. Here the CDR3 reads CASSLAGRTDTQYF. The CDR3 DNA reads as TGTGCCAGCAGCTTAGCGGGGCGCACAGATACGCAGTATTTT.

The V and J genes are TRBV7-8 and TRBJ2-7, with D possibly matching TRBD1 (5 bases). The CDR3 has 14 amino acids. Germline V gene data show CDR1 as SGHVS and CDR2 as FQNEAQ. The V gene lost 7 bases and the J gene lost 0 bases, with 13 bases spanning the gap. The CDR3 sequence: CASTVGRGSYEQYF. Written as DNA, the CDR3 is TGTGCCAGCACCGTGGGGCGTGGCTCCTACGAGCAGTACTTC.

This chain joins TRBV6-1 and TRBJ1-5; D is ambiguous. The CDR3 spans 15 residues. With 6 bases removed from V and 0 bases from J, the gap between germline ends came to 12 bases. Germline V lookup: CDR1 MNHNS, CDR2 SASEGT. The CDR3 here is CASRVTDYSNQPQHF. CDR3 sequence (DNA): TGTGCCAGCAGGGTTACAGATTATAGCAATCAGCCCCAGCATTTT.

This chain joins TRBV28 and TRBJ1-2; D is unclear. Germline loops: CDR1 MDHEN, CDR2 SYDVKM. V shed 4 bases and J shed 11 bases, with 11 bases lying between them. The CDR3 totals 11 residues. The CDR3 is CASSSSRGYTF. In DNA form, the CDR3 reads TGTGCCAGCAGTTCCTCCCGGGGATACACCTTC.